These T cell receptor beta chains were read from a single sample in a study of blood T cell repertoires in COVID-19. Assay: immunoSEQ multiplex PCR; the TCRdb copy retains only in-frame clones and omits some. The sample contains approximately 390,000 clones, just under 90% of which appear only once. The specimen sequenced was PBMCs or T cells enriched from blood (not recorded which). Receptors originate from a woman between 45 and 65 years old who had recovered from COVID-19. CDR3s include the opening cysteine and the closing phenylalanine or tryptophan. D genes are given only for firm matches.

. | TRBJ1-6 | TRBV2 | TGTGCCAGAAGCCCCCAGGGCATTAATTCACCCCTCCACTTT | CARSPQGINSPLHF
. | TRBJ1-2 | TRBV13 | TGTGCCAGCAGCTTAGGCGCAGGGCCGAGCTATGGCTACACCTTC | CASSLGAGPSYGYTF
. | TRBJ1-2 | TRBV25-1 | TGTGCCACCACTGGGGGCTCTCTTTATGGCTACACCTTC | CATTGGSLYGYTF
. | TRBJ1-1 | TRBV28 | TGTGCCAGCAGTTTTTGGACTAAGGACACTGAAGCTTTCTTT | CASSFWTKDTEAFF
. | TRBJ2-5 | TRBV18 | TGTGCCAGCTCACCACCTTCTGCAGGGCAAGAGACCCAGTACTTC | CASSPPSAGQETQYF
. | TRBJ2-7 | TRBV3-1/TRBV3-2 | TGTGCCAGCAGCCAAAACCAGGGGTTCCCCGCCTACGAGCAGTACTTC | CASSQNQGFPAYEQYF
TRBD1 | TRBJ2-5 | TRBV7-6 | TGTGCCAGCAGCTCCAGACAGGGGGCTGAGACCCAGTACTTC | CASSSRQGAETQYF
. | TRBJ2-3 | TRBV7-3 | TGTGCCAGCAGCGCCCGTCGGAGGGGGGGGGATACGCAGTATTTT | CASSARRRGGDTQYF
TRBD1 | TRBJ1-4 | TRBV25-1 | TGTGCCAGCAGGGAATCCGGGACAGGGAACGAAAAACTGTTTTTT | CASRESGTGNEKLFF
. | TRBJ1-1 | TRBV28 | TGTGCCAGCAGTCCCGGTGGGCCTCAGACTGAAGCTTTCTTT | CASSPGGPQTEAFF